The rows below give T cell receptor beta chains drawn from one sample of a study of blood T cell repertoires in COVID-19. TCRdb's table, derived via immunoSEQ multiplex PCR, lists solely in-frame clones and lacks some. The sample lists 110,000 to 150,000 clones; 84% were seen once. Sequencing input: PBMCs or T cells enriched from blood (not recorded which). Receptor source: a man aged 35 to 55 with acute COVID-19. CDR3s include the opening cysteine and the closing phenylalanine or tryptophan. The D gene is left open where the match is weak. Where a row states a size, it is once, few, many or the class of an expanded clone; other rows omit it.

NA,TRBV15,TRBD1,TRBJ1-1,TGTGCCACCAGCACTGGGACAGGGGGCACTGAAGCTTTCTTT,CATSTGTGGTEAFF
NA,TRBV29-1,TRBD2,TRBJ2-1,TGCAGCGGGTCCGGGGGGGCCCATGAGCAGTTCTTC,CSGSGGAHEQFF
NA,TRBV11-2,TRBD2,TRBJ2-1,TGTGCCAGCAGCTTATTCCCTAGCGGCAATGAGCAGTTCTTC,CASSLFPSGNEQFF
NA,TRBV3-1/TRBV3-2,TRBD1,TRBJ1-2,TGTGCCAGCAGCCAAGAGTGGTCGAAACAGGGGATTCGTTTTAACTATGGCTACACCTTC,CASSQEWSKQGIRFNYGYTF
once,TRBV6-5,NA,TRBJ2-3,TGTGCCACCTTACCGGGACTTAGCACAGATACGCAGTATTTT,CATLPGLSTDTQYF
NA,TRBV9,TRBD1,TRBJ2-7,TGTGCCAGCAGCGAGGGACAGTACTCCTACGAGCAGTACTTC,CASSEGQYSYEQYF
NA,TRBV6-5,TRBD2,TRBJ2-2,TGTGCCAGCAGTTACAGGACTAGCGGGGCCCTGGGGGAGCTGTTTTTT,CASSYRTSGALGELFF
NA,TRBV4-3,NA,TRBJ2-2,TGCGCCAGCAGCCAAGAATGGCTGAACACCGGGGAGCTGTTTTTT,CASSQEWLNTGELFF
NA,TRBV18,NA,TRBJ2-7,TGTGCCAGCTCACCAGAGGCCGGAGGCTACGAGCAGTACTTC,CASSPEAGGYEQYF
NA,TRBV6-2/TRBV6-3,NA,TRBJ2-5,TGTGCCAGCAGTTACGGGGGGTCCACCCAGGAGACCCAGTACTTC,CASSYGGSTQETQYF
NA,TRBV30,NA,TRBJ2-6,TGTGCCTGGGAAGGACTGTTCTCTGGGGCCAACGTCCTGACTTTC,CAWEGLFSGANVLTF
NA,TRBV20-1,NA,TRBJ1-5,TGCAGTGCTAGTAGAACCGAGCAGCCCCAGCATTTT,CSASRTEQPQHF
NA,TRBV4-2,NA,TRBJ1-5,TGTGCCAGCAGCCAAGTGGGACAATATAGCAATCAGCCCCAGCATTTT,CASSQVGQYSNQPQHF
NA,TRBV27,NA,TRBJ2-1,TGTGCCAGCAGTTTCCAGGGTTCCTACAATGAGCAGTTCTTC,CASSFQGSYNEQFF
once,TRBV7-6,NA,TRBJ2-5,TGTGCCAGCAGCTTAGTAGGGGGATACCAAGAGACCCAGTACTTC,CASSLVGGYQETQYF
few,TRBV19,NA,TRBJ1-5,TGTGCCAGTAGTATTGAACAGGGAAGCGGGGCCCAGCATTTT,CASSIEQGSGAQHF
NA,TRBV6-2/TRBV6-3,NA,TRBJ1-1,TGTGCCAGCAGTTATCAGCGTGAAGCTTTCTTT,CASSYQREAFF
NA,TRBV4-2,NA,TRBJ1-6,TGTGCCAGCAGCCAGGAACCGGGCTCCTATAATTCACCCCTCCACTTT,CASSQEPGSYNSPLHF
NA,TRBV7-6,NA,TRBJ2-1,TGTGCCAGCAGCCCCCCCCGTGTCTCCTACAATGAGCAGTTCTTC,CASSPPRVSYNEQFF
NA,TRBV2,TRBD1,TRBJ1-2,TGTGCCAGCAGAGGACAGGGGGCGTCCTATGGCTACACCTTC,CASRGQGASYGYTF
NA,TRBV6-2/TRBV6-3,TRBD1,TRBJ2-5,TGTGCCAGCAGCAGCCGGGACAGGGGGACAGAGACCCAGTACTTC,CASSSRDRGTETQYF
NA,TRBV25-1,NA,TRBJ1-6,TGTGCCAGCAGTGAATTGGGGACATACTTTTCACCCCTCCACTTT,CASSELGTYFSPLHF
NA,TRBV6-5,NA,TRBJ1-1,TGTGCCAGCAGTTTGGACTTGAACACTGAAGCTTTCTTT,CASSLDLNTEAFF
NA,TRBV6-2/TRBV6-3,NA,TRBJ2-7,TGTGCCAGCAGTTATTACTCCTACGAGCAGTACTTC,CASSYYSYEQYF
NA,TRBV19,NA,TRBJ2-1,TGTGCCAGTACTCACAGAGGGTCGAATGAGCAGTTCTTC,CASTHRGSNEQFF
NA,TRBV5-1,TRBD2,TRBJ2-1,TGCGCCAGCAGCTTGGGTTTAGCGGGAGTGACGGATGAGCAGTTCTTC,CASSLGLAGVTDEQFF
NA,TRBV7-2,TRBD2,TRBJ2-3,TGTGCCAGCAGCTTAGGACTAGCGGGAGGTGAAGATACGCAGTATTTT,CASSLGLAGGEDTQYF
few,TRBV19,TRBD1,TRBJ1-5,TGTGCCAGTACCTCGGACAGGGGGAAAGTTCAGCCCCAGCATTTT,CASTSDRGKVQPQHF
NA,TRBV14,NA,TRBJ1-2,TGTGCCAGCAGCCCATGGACAGCTAACTATGGCTACACCTTC,CASSPWTANYGYTF
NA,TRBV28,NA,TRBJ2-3,TGTGCCAGCAGTTCCTCGTACGCAGGGGGCACAGATACGCAGTATTTT,CASSSSYAGGTDTQYF
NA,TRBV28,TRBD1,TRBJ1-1,TGTGCCAGCAGTCGCCGCCAGACAGACAGGGCCAACACTGAAGCTTTCTTT,CASSRRQTDRANTEAFF
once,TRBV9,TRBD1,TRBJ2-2,TGTGCCAGCAGCATCGGGACAGGCGGGACCGGGGAGCTGTTTTTT,CASSIGTGGTGELFF
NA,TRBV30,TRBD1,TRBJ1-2,TGTGCCTGGAGTGGACAGGGGTTTTATGGCTACACCTTC,CAWSGQGFYGYTF
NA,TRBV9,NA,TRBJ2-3,TGTGCCAGCGGTCCGCAGCTACGGGGGAAGGCCCCAGATACGCAGTATTTT,CASGPQLRGKAPDTQYF
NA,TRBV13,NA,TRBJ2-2,TGTGCCAGCAGCCTAACCGGGGAGCTGTTTTTT,CASSLTGELFF
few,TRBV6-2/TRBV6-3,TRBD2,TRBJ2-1,TGTGCCAGCAGTACCCGACTAGCGGGAGGGCCGTTGTTGAATGAGCAGTTCTTC,CASSTRLAGGPLLNEQFF
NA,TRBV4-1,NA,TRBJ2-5,TGCGCCAGCAGCCAACACGGCCAAGAGACCCAGTACTTC,CASSQHGQETQYF
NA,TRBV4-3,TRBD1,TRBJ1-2,TGCGCCAGCAGCCAAGCCCCTTACAGGGGGCGCAAATTTCGGGGGGGCTACACCTTC,CASSQAPYRGRKFRGGYTF
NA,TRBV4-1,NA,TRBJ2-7,TGCGCCAGCAGCCAAGACCCCACAGGGCTGGGGGAGCAGTACTTC,CASSQDPTGLGEQYF
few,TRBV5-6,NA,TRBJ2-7,TGTGCCAGCAGCTTGACCTACTTCGAGCAGTACTTC,CASSLTYFEQYF
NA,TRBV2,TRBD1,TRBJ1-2,TGTGCCAGCAGTGTGGGACAGGGGGCCTATGGCTACACCTTC,CASSVGQGAYGYTF
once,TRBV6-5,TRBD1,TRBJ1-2,TGTGCCAGCAGACAGGGGGAGGGTGGCTACACCTTC,CASRQGEGGYTF
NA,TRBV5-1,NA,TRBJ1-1,TGCGCCAGCAGCTTGGTCTGGGGCGCGGGAGCGGACGCTTTCTTT,CASSLVWGAGADAFF
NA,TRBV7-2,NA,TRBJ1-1,TGTGCCAGCAGACCGGGACATCTTAACACTGAAGCTTTCTTT,CASRPGHLNTEAFF
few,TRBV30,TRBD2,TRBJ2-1,TGTGCCTGGGTCGGCTTAGCGGGAGTCTCCTACAATGAGCAGTTCTTC,CAWVGLAGVSYNEQFF
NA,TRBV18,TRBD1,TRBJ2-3,TGTGCCAGCTCACCCAGGACAGGGAAGGCAGATACGCAGTATTTT,CASSPRTGKADTQYF
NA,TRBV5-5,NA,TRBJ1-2,TGTGCCAGCAGTCTTACACCGAGGGATGGCTACACCTTC,CASSLTPRDGYTF
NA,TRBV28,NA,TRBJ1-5,TGTGCCAGCAGAGGACAGTTAGGTCAGCCCCAGCATTTT,CASRGQLGQPQHF
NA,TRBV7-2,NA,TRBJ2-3,TGTGCCAGCAGCAGTGACAGATTCACAGATACGCAGTATTTT,CASSSDRFTDTQYF